These T cell receptor beta chains were read from a single sample in a study of blood T cells in healthy people across ages. TCRdb called the 5' RACE reads again in MiXCR, with one record for every CDR3 protein. This table has 550,000 to 800,000 distinct CDR3 sequences, over 20% appearing once. The sample comprised blood. These receptors were collected from a man between 65 and 80 years old in good health. Each CDR3 is given with its conserved first and last residue. The order of the fields is clone size, D gene, CDR3 length, V gene, J gene, CDR3 protein, CDR3 DNA. A D gene is named only where the DNA matches it firmly. Not all rows give a size; the values are once, few, many and, for expanded clones, a class.

clone size: few
D gene: .
CDR3 length: 15
V gene: TRBV28
J gene: TRBJ1-4
CDR3 protein: CASSIQGATNEKLFF
CDR3 DNA: TGTGCCAGCAGTATCCAGGGAGCAACTAATGAAAAACTGTTTTTT

clone size: few
D gene: .
CDR3 length: 12
V gene: TRBV10-3
J gene: TRBJ2-3
CDR3 protein: CAIRGDADTQYF
CDR3 DNA: TGTGCCATCAGGGGGGATGCAGATACGCAGTATTTT

clone size: many
D gene: .
CDR3 length: 15
V gene: TRBV15
J gene: TRBJ2-1
CDR3 protein: CATAPRVNSYNEQFF
CDR3 DNA: TGTGCCACCGCTCCGCGGGTCAACTCCTACAATGAGCAGTTCTTC

clone size: .
D gene: .
CDR3 length: 15
V gene: TRBV7-2
J gene: TRBJ2-3
CDR3 protein: CASSPRRRDTDTQYF
CDR3 DNA: TGTGCCAGCAGCCCGCGACGGAGAGACACAGATACGCAGTATTTT

clone size: .
D gene: TRBD1
CDR3 length: 16
V gene: TRBV18
J gene: TRBJ1-6
CDR3 protein: CASSPSGQGRISPLHF
CDR3 DNA: TGTGCCAGCTCACCGTCGGGACAGGGGAGGATTTCACCCCTCCACTTT

clone size: few
D gene: .
CDR3 length: 15
V gene: TRBV4-1
J gene: TRBJ2-1
CDR3 protein: CASSPQDNSYNEQFF
CDR3 DNA: TGCGCCAGCAGCCCACAGGACAACTCCTACAATGAGCAGTTCTTC

clone size: .
D gene: TRBD2
CDR3 length: 14
V gene: TRBV25-1
J gene: TRBJ2-2
CDR3 protein: CASRREGNTGELFF
CDR3 DNA: TGTGCCAGCAGGCGGGAGGGAAACACCGGGGAGCTGTTTTTT

clone size: many
D gene: .
CDR3 length: 13
V gene: TRBV29-1
J gene: TRBJ2-4
CDR3 protein: CSVGQDGKNIQYF
CDR3 DNA: TGCAGCGTTGGACAGGATGGCAAAAACATTCAGTACTTC

clone size: few
D gene: .
CDR3 length: 13
V gene: TRBV10-3
J gene: TRBJ2-3
CDR3 protein: CAITPQKSDTQYF
CDR3 DNA: TGTGCCATTACCCCCCAGAAATCCGATACGCAGTATTTT

clone size: .
D gene: TRBD2
CDR3 length: 15
V gene: TRBV2
J gene: TRBJ2-1
CDR3 protein: CASRDIAGANNEQFF
CDR3 DNA: TGTGCCAGCAGAGATATAGCGGGTGCGAACAATGAGCAGTTCTTC

clone size: .
D gene: TRBD2
CDR3 length: 15
V gene: TRBV6-2/TRBV6-3
J gene: TRBJ2-5
CDR3 protein: CASSYVGRFVETQYF
CDR3 DNA: TGTGCCAGCAGTTACGTCGGGAGGTTTGTCGAGACCCAGTACTTC

clone size: few
D gene: TRBD2
CDR3 length: 17
V gene: TRBV2
J gene: TRBJ2-5
CDR3 protein: CASSDEYTSGRRETQYF
CDR3 DNA: TGTGCCAGCAGTGACGAGTATACTAGCGGGAGGAGGGAGACCCAGTACTTC

clone size: .
D gene: .
CDR3 length: 17
V gene: TRBV4-1
J gene: TRBJ2-1
CDR3 protein: CASSQSSGGRSYNEQFF
CDR3 DNA: TGCGCCAGCAGCCAATCCTCTGGGGGCCGGTCCTACAATGAGCAGTTCTTC

clone size: few
D gene: TRBD2
CDR3 length: 16
V gene: TRBV9
J gene: TRBJ2-7
CDR3 protein: CASSVGVRENSYEQYF
CDR3 DNA: TGTGCCAGCAGCGTAGGCGTGCGGGAGAACTCCTACGAGCAGTACTTC

clone size: many
D gene: .
CDR3 length: 14
V gene: TRBV3-1
J gene: TRBJ2-4
CDR3 protein: CASSQEAIRNIQYF
CDR3 DNA: TGTGCCAGCAGCCAAGAAGCAATCCGGAACATTCAGTACTTC

clone size: once
D gene: TRBD1
CDR3 length: 15
V gene: TRBV7-2
J gene: TRBJ2-1
CDR3 protein: CASRYRGLASNEQFF
CDR3 DNA: TGTGCCAGCAGGTACAGGGGGCTGGCCTCGAATGAGCAGTTCTTC

clone size: .
D gene: TRBD1
CDR3 length: 16
V gene: TRBV4-1
J gene: TRBJ2-1
CDR3 protein: CASSQILGQGAHRQFF
CDR3 DNA: TGCGCCAGCAGCCAAATACTGGGACAGGGGGCACATCGGCAGTTCTTC

clone size: .
D gene: .
CDR3 length: 15
V gene: TRBV7-8
J gene: TRBJ2-5
CDR3 protein: CASSSPNPARETQYF
CDR3 DNA: TGTGCCAGCAGCTCCCCAAACCCAGCCCGGGAGACCCAGTACTTC

clone size: .
D gene: .
CDR3 length: 14
V gene: TRBV29-1
J gene: TRBJ2-7
CDR3 protein: CSVVEAGGTYEQYF
CDR3 DNA: TGCAGCGTTGTCGAGGCTGGAGGTACCTACGAGCAGTACTTC

clone size: .
D gene: TRBD1
CDR3 length: 17
V gene: TRBV7-9
J gene: TRBJ2-3
CDR3 protein: CASSLSWRTGRPDTQYF
CDR3 DNA: TGTGCCAGCAGCTTATCGTGGAGGACAGGGAGGCCAGATACGCAGTATTTT

clone size: .
D gene: TRBD1
CDR3 length: 15
V gene: TRBV7-6
J gene: TRBJ1-4
CDR3 protein: CASRRQGAKNEKLFF
CDR3 DNA: TGTGCCAGCAGGCGACAGGGGGCAAAAAATGAAAAACTGTTTTTT

clone size: few
D gene: .
CDR3 length: 14
V gene: TRBV7-9
J gene: TRBJ2-3
CDR3 protein: CASSLSNGVGTQYF
CDR3 DNA: TGTGCCAGCAGCCTGAGCAATGGGGTCGGTACGCAGTATTTT

clone size: many
D gene: .
CDR3 length: 12
V gene: TRBV20-1
J gene: TRBJ2-1
CDR3 protein: CSAVRELDEQFF
CDR3 DNA: TGCAGTGCAGTTAGGGAGTTGGATGAGCAGTTCTTC

clone size: few
D gene: .
CDR3 length: 15
V gene: TRBV27
J gene: TRBJ2-2
CDR3 protein: CASSSSGTPGGELFF
CDR3 DNA: TGTGCCAGCAGTTCGTCCGGGACACCCGGGGGGGAGCTGTTTTTT

clone size: many
D gene: .
CDR3 length: 11
V gene: TRBV3-1
J gene: TRBJ2-7
CDR3 protein: CASSQEHEQYF
CDR3 DNA: TGTGCCAGCAGCCAAGAACACGAGCAGTACTTC

clone size: .
D gene: TRBD1
CDR3 length: 14
V gene: TRBV19
J gene: TRBJ1-6
CDR3 protein: CASSPGGYNSPLHF
CDR3 DNA: TGTGCCAGTAGTCCAGGGGGTTATAATTCACCCCTCCACTTT

clone size: few
D gene: .
CDR3 length: 13
V gene: TRBV20-1
J gene: TRBJ1-2
CDR3 protein: CSAGQTFNYGYTF
CDR3 DNA: TGCAGTGCAGGACAGACCTTTAACTATGGCTACACCTTC

clone size: .
D gene: TRBD1
CDR3 length: 14
V gene: TRBV6-6
J gene: TRBJ2-7
CDR3 protein: CASCYSDRGNGQYF
CDR3 DNA: TGTGCCAGCTGTTACTCGGACAGGGGAAACGGGCAGTACTTC

clone size: .
D gene: .
CDR3 length: 13
V gene: TRBV10-2
J gene: TRBJ2-7
CDR3 protein: CAVRDGDSYEQYF
CDR3 DNA: TGCGCCGTCCGGGACGGCGACTCCTACGAGCAGTACTTC

clone size: few
D gene: TRBD1
CDR3 length: 14
V gene: TRBV10-3
J gene: TRBJ1-1
CDR3 protein: CAISEGQGNTEAFF
CDR3 DNA: TGTGCCATCAGTGAGGGACAGGGAAACACTGAAGCTTTCTTT

clone size: .
D gene: TRBD2
CDR3 length: 16
V gene: TRBV7-8
J gene: TRBJ2-2
CDR3 protein: CASSLGGTRHTGELFF
CDR3 DNA: TGTGCCAGCAGCTTAGGGGGGACTAGACACACCGGGGAGCTGTTTTTT

clone size: .
D gene: .
CDR3 length: 14
V gene: TRBV28
J gene: TRBJ1-3
CDR3 protein: CASRFQASGNTIYF
CDR3 DNA: TGTGCCAGCAGGTTCCAGGCGTCTGGAAACACCATATATTTT

clone size: once
D gene: .
CDR3 length: 12
V gene: TRBV29-1
J gene: TRBJ2-7
CDR3 protein: CSACLQSYEQYF
CDR3 DNA: TGCAGCGCCTGCCTCCAATCCTACGAGCAGTACTTC

clone size: few
D gene: .
CDR3 length: 14
V gene: TRBV5-5
J gene: TRBJ2-3
CDR3 protein: CASSLVRTTDTQYF
CDR3 DNA: TGTGCCAGCAGCTTGGTTAGGACCACAGATACGCAGTATTTT

clone size: few
D gene: .
CDR3 length: 13
V gene: TRBV24-1
J gene: TRBJ2-3
CDR3 protein: CATSDFRADTQYF
CDR3 DNA: TGTGCCACCAGTGATTTTCGGGCAGATACGCAGTATTTT

clone size: .
D gene: .
CDR3 length: 13
V gene: TRBV25-1
J gene: TRBJ2-4
CDR3 protein: CASSDLVGNIQYF
CDR3 DNA: TGTGCCAGCAGTGATTTGGTAGGAAACATTCAGTACTTC

clone size: few
D gene: .
CDR3 length: 15
V gene: TRBV5-1
J gene: TRBJ2-7
CDR3 protein: CASSLESLRGYEQYF
CDR3 DNA: TGCGCCAGCAGCTTGGAGTCCCTGAGGGGCTACGAGCAGTACTTC

clone size: .
D gene: .
CDR3 length: 11
V gene: TRBV20-1
J gene: TRBJ2-1
CDR3 protein: CSATPGVEQFF
CDR3 DNA: TGCAGTGCTACGCCAGGGGTTGAGCAGTTCTTC

clone size: few
D gene: .
CDR3 length: 14
V gene: TRBV4-1
J gene: TRBJ2-3
CDR3 protein: CASGQGTSPDTQYF
CDR3 DNA: TGCGCCAGCGGCCAAGGCACCAGCCCGGATACGCAGTATTTT

clone size: .
D gene: .
CDR3 length: 14
V gene: TRBV12-3/TRBV12-4
J gene: TRBJ2-7
CDR3 protein: CASSLRDSIYEQYF
CDR3 DNA: TGTGCCAGCAGTTTGAGGGACTCGATCTACGAGCAGTACTTC

clone size: many
D gene: .
CDR3 length: 15
V gene: TRBV2
J gene: TRBJ2-7
CDR3 protein: CASTTPRDFTYEQYF
CDR3 DNA: TGTGCCAGCACCACCCCCAGGGATTTTACCTACGAGCAGTACTTC

clone size: many
D gene: .
CDR3 length: 15
V gene: TRBV4-1
J gene: TRBJ2-2
CDR3 protein: CASASIGPYTGELFF
CDR3 DNA: TGCGCCAGCGCTTCCATAGGACCGTACACCGGGGAGCTGTTTTTT

clone size: few
D gene: TRBD2
CDR3 length: 16
V gene: TRBV20-1
J gene: TRBJ2-1
CDR3 protein: CSAYHGTSGRGNEQFF
CDR3 DNA: TGCAGTGCTTACCACGGCACTAGCGGGAGGGGCAATGAGCAGTTCTTC

clone size: .
D gene: TRBD1
CDR3 length: 16
V gene: TRBV29-1
J gene: TRBJ2-2
CDR3 protein: CSVVYRDRGLDGELFF
CDR3 DNA: TGCAGCGTTGTTTATCGGGACAGGGGGTTAGACGGGGAGCTGTTTTTT

clone size: few
D gene: .
CDR3 length: 13
V gene: TRBV7-2
J gene: TRBJ2-3
CDR3 protein: CASRQGVIDTQYF
CDR3 DNA: TGTGCCAGCAGACAGGGAGTAATAGATACGCAGTATTTT

clone size: .
D gene: .
CDR3 length: 13
V gene: TRBV7-9
J gene: TRBJ1-6
CDR3 protein: CASSIGGNSPLHF
CDR3 DNA: TGTGCCAGCAGTATAGGGGGGAACTCACCCCTCCACTTT

clone size: .
D gene: TRBD1
CDR3 length: 18
V gene: TRBV5-8
J gene: TRBJ1-5
CDR3 protein: CASSLYRGLGYSNQPQHF
CDR3 DNA: TGTGCCAGCAGCTTGTACAGGGGGCTGGGATATAGCAATCAGCCCCAGCATTTT

clone size: .
D gene: .
CDR3 length: 15
V gene: TRBV3-1
J gene: TRBJ1-6
CDR3 protein: CASSQGQGYNSPLHF
CDR3 DNA: TGTGCCAGCAGCCAAGGGCAGGGCTATAATTCACCCCTCCACTTT

clone size: few
D gene: TRBD2
CDR3 length: 15
V gene: TRBV3-1
J gene: TRBJ2-5
CDR3 protein: CASSQGNRGVETQYF
CDR3 DNA: TGTGCCAGCAGCCAAGGCAATCGGGGGGTCGAGACCCAGTACTTC

clone size: .
D gene: TRBD2
CDR3 length: 16
V gene: TRBV5-5
J gene: TRBJ2-7
CDR3 protein: CASSLSTSGRVYEQYF
CDR3 DNA: TGTGCCAGCAGCTTGTCCACTAGCGGGAGAGTCTACGAGCAGTACTTC

clone size: few
D gene: TRBD2
CDR3 length: 16
V gene: TRBV11-2
J gene: TRBJ2-5
CDR3 protein: CASSLGLAGYSETQYF
CDR3 DNA: TGTGCCAGCAGCTTGGGACTAGCGGGATATTCGGAGACCCAGTACTTC

clone size: few
D gene: TRBD2
CDR3 length: 14
V gene: TRBV3-1
J gene: TRBJ2-1
CDR3 protein: CASSQEGLAGWQFF
CDR3 DNA: TGTGCCAGCAGCCAGGAGGGACTAGCGGGATGGCAGTTCTTC

clone size: .
D gene: .
CDR3 length: 17
V gene: TRBV27
J gene: TRBJ2-2
CDR3 protein: CASSLSIGGRVAGELFF
CDR3 DNA: TGTGCCAGCAGTTTATCTATAGGGGGGCGAGTGGCCGGGGAGCTGTTTTTT

clone size: many
D gene: TRBD2
CDR3 length: 14
V gene: TRBV5-1
J gene: TRBJ2-1
CDR3 protein: CASSLGLDYNEQFF
CDR3 DNA: TGTGCCAGCAGTTTAGGACTAGACTACAATGAGCAGTTCTTC

clone size: .
D gene: .
CDR3 length: 14
V gene: TRBV27
J gene: TRBJ1-1
CDR3 protein: CASSLSKREGWAFF
CDR3 DNA: TGTGCCAGCAGTTTATCGAAAAGGGAGGGATGGGCTTTCTTT